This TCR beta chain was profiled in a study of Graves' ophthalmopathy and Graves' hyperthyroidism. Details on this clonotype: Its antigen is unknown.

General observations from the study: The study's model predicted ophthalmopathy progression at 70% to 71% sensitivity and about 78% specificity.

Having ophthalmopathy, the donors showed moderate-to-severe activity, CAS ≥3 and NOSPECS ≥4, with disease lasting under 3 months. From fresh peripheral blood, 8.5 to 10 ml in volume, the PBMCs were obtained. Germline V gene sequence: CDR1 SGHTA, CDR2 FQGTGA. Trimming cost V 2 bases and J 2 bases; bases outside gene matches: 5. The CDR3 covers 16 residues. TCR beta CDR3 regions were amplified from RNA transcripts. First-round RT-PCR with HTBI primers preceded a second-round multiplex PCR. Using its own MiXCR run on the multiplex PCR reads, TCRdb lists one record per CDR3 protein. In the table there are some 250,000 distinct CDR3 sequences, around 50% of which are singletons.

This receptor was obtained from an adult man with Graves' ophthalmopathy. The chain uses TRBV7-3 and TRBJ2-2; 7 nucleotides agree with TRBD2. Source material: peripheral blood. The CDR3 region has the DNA TGTGCCAGCAGCTTAGTGGCTAGCGGTAACACCGGGGAGCTGTTTTTT. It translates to CASSLVASGNTGELFF.